Each of the 27 T cell receptor beta chains below was sequenced from the same sample in a study of monozygotic twins with inflammatory bowel disease. Reanalyzing the 5' RACE reads, TCRdb keeps one entry per CDR3 protein, without DNA. The sample table includes over 200,000 distinct CDR3 sequences. The sample comprised blood. The receptor source for this set is a human donor with ulcerative colitis or Crohn's disease, or a healthy co-twin of an affected twin (not recorded which).

The V call is TRBV5-1, the J call TRBJ2-2. The germline V gene has CDR1 SGHRS and CDR2 YFSETQ. The CDR3 totals 13 residues. The CDR3 is CASSLDSSGELFF. The whole variable domain, filled in from reference TRBV5-1 and TRBJ2-2, reads KAGVTQTPRYLIKTRGQQVTLSCSPISGHRSVSWYQQTPGQGLQFLFEYFSETQRNKGNFPGRFSGRQFSNSRSEMNVSTLELGDSALYLCASSLDSSGELFFGEGSRLTVL.

The rearrangement links TRBV20-1 to TRBJ1-2. The CDR3 runs to 14 residues. Germline V gene lookup returns CDR1 DFQATT and CDR2 SNEGSKA (reference sequence). The CDR3 loop reads CSARGADSRYGYTF.

The chain links TRBV5-1 to TRBJ2-1; TCRdb gives TRBD1 as the D gene, but with no DNA this cannot be confirmed. This CDR3 is 14 amino acids long. The germline V gene has CDR1 SGHRS and CDR2 YFSETQ. CDR3 loop: CASSLEQGYNEQFF.

The rearrangement links TRBV5-6 to TRBJ2-5; without DNA, the TCRdb call of TRBD2 cannot be checked. In germline, CDR1 is SGHDT, CDR2 YYEEEE. The CDR3 consists of 13 residues. The CDR3 loop reads CASSAGLHQTQYF.

The CDR3 protein is CASKRELGGYNEQFF. The chain employs TRBV19 and TRBJ2-1; without DNA, the TCRdb call of TRBD2 cannot be checked. CDR1 and CDR2 from the germline V gene are LNHDA and SQIVND (reference sequence). The CDR3 is made up of 15 amino acids.

The chain uses TRBV18 and TRBJ2-1; TCRdb's D gene call, TRBD1, goes unchecked for lack of DNA. Germline-derived CDR1 and CDR2 are KGHSH and LQKENI. There are 15 residues in the CDR3. The CDR3 protein is CASSPPQGERNEQFF.

The chain employs TRBV27 and TRBJ2-2; TCRdb indicates TRBD1, and absent DNA this call remains unverified. The CDR3 is 18 amino acids. Germline V lookup: CDR1 MNHEY, CDR2 SMNVEV (reference sequence). The CDR3 protein is CASSLVLQGLGFTGELFF.

This chain connects TRBV18 to TRBJ2-2; absent DNA, TCRdb's TRBD1 call cannot be checked. This CDR3 is built from 18 residues. Germline assignment: CDR1 KGHSH and CDR2 LQKENI. The CDR3: CASSPGQSGTTNTGELFF.

The J gene is TRBJ2-2, the V gene TRBV5-1; there is no DNA to check the TCRdb D call of TRBD1. The germline V gene encodes CDR1 SGHRS and CDR2 YFSETQ. The length of the CDR3 is 15 residues. CDR3 region: CASSLTTENTGELFF.

The V call is TRBV7-9, the J call TRBJ1-4. The CDR3 runs 15 residues. The germline gives CDR1 SEHNR, CDR2 FQNEAQ (reference sequence). The CDR3 spells CASSLVRGSREKLFF.

The genes are TRBV20-1 and TRBJ1-2; the D call of TRBD1 rests on TCRdb alone, since no DNA is present to check it. The germline gives CDR1 DFQATT, CDR2 SNEGSKA (reference sequence). This CDR3 has 14 amino acids. CDR3: CSASPRGLNYGYTF.

V gene TRBV2 combines with J gene TRBJ1-1. Germline CDR1 reads SNHLY; CDR2 reads FYNNEI. CDR3 length: 11 residues. The CDR3 region is CASMVNTEAFF.

This chain links TRBV20-1 with TRBJ1-3. Germline V gene sequence: CDR1 DFQATT, CDR2 SNEGSKA (reference sequence). The CDR3 extends over 14 amino acids. This CDR3 is CSARDRISGNTIYF.

V usage is TRBV9 and J usage is TRBJ2-3; as DNA is missing, the TRBD2 call by TCRdb cannot be tested. Germline-derived CDR1 and CDR2 are SGDLS and YYNGEE. This CDR3 is 15 amino acids long. The CDR3 here is CASSPSSGGLDTQYF.

This sequence joins TRBV12-5 and TRBJ1-5; the TCRdb D gene call, TRBD1, has no DNA to confirm it. The CDR3 spans 14 residues. Germline CDR1 and CDR2: LGHNT and FRNRAP. This CDR3 reads CASGLTDRVQPQHF.

The chain links TRBV2 to TRBJ1-5; TCRdb's D call of TRBD1 is untestable without DNA. Per the germline V gene, CDR1 is SNHLY and CDR2 is FYNNEI. This CDR3 has 14 residues. Here the CDR3 reads CASSKEGAGQPQHF.

The chain employs TRBV5-1 and TRBJ1-4. This CDR3 has 15 residues. Germline CDR1 and CDR2: SGHRS and YFSETQ. The chain's CDR3 is CASSLGTRNNEKLFF.

The V call is TRBV4-1, the J call TRBJ2-3; TCRdb designates TRBD2, a call that cannot be tested without DNA. CDR3 size: 14 residues. Per the germline V gene, CDR1 is MGHRA and CDR2 is YSYEKL. The CDR3 spells CASRRLAGTDTQYF.

This rearrangement joins TRBV3-1 to TRBJ1-1; as DNA is missing, the TRBD1 call by TCRdb cannot be tested. There are 15 residues in the CDR3. Germline CDR1 is LGHDT and CDR2 is YNNKEL (reference sequence). The CDR3 here is CASSAWDGQNTEAFF.

CDR3 residues: CSARDFSSPGTGEDSPLHF. This chain joins TRBV20-1 and TRBJ1-6; TCRdb indicates TRBD1, and absent DNA this call remains unverified. The CDR3 has 19 amino acids. Per the germline V gene, CDR1 is DFQATT and CDR2 is SNEGSKA (reference sequence).

The V call is TRBV5-4, the J call TRBJ2-3; the D call from TCRdb, TRBD2, cannot be confirmed without DNA. The germline CDR1 and CDR2 sequences are SGHNT and YYREEE (reference sequence). CDR3 size: 17 residues. The CDR3 loop reads CASSPKTSGGITDTQYF.

The rearrangement joins TRBV18 to TRBJ2-5; TCRdb indicates TRBD1, and absent DNA this call remains unverified. The CDR3 is 13 residues long. Germline V gene sequence: CDR1 KGHSH, CDR2 LQKENI. This CDR3 is CASSPGQEETQYF.

The chain links TRBV19 to TRBJ1-5; TCRdb indicates TRBD1, and absent DNA this call remains unverified. The CDR3 is made up of 19 amino acids. The germline gives CDR1 LNHDA, CDR2 SQIVND (reference sequence). The CDR3 sequence is CASSVTGQGIGGGNQPQHF.

The V and J genes are TRBV12-3 or TRBV12-4 and TRBJ1-1; TCRdb picks TRBD1, but there is no DNA to check that call. This CDR3 comprises 14 residues. CDR3 protein: CASSLSGEYTEAFF.

CDR3 sequence: CASSLISGQGKNEQFF. J is TRBJ2-1 and V is TRBV11-2; TCRdb's D gene call, TRBD1, goes unchecked for lack of DNA. Germline loops: CDR1 SGHAT, CDR2 FQNNGV. This CDR3 comprises 16 residues.

The rearrangement links TRBV7-2 to TRBJ1-2; the D call of TRBD1 rests on TCRdb alone, since no DNA is present to check it. CDR3 size: 14 residues. Germline V lookup: CDR1 SGHTA, CDR2 FQGNSA. The CDR3 spells CASSLTGADYGYTF.

The V gene is TRBV5-1, the J gene TRBJ2-7. Looked up from germline, CDR1 is SGHRS and CDR2 is YFSETQ. The CDR3 totals 14 residues. The CDR3 loop is CASSRGLGSYEQYF.